The rows below give T cell receptor beta chains drawn from one sample of a study of CD8 T cells in Susac syndrome. TCRdb reprocessed the immunoSEQ multiplex PCR reads with MiXCR, giving one entry per CDR3 protein. Among some 250,000 distinct CDR3 sequences listed, 90% to 96% were seen once. The sequenced material came from CD4+ T cells from PBMCs. Receptors were obtained from a human donor with Susac syndrome. Both conserved end residues are part of each CDR3. D genes are given only for firm matches. Clone size is shown for a subset of rows, as once, few, many or a class of expanded clone.

j_call clone_size v_call cdr3_length d_call cdr3_nt cdr3_aa
TRBJ1-5 NA TRBV2 15 NA TGTGCCAGCAGTGGGCCTGATTGGGGCAATCAGCCCCAGCATTTT CASSGPDWGNQPQHF
TRBJ2-7 NA TRBV30 12 NA TGTGCCTGGAGTGCTAGATCCTACGAGCAGTACTTC CAWSARSYEQYF
TRBJ2-1 once TRBV7-8 13 TRBD1 TGTGCCAGCAGCTTGAAGGGACAGCCGATTCCGTTCTTC CASSLKGQPIPFF
TRBJ2-3 once TRBV11-1 15 TRBD1 TGTGCCAGCAGCCTCAGACAGGGTTCCACAGATACGCAGTATTTT CASSLRQGSTDTQYF
TRBJ1-2 NA TRBV15 13 NA TGTGCCACCAGTTCCGGGACTGATTATGGCTACACCTTC CATSSGTDYGYTF
TRBJ1-5 NA TRBV12-3/TRBV12-4 14 NA TGTGCCAGCAGTACTGGTGGGGGGAATCAGCCCCAGCATTTT CASSTGGGNQPQHF
TRBJ2-5 few TRBV3-1 13 NA TGTGCCAGCAGTGTCACCCGGGGCGGGACCCTCTACTTC CASSVTRGGTLYF
TRBJ1-1 NA TRBV7-9 14 NA TGTGCCAGCAGCTTAATGGAGGGCCCTACTGAAGCTTTCTTT CASSLMEGPTEAFF
TRBJ2-3 NA TRBV5-1 15 NA TGCGCCAGCAGCTCTAGCACCCGGAGGTCAGATACGCAGTATTTT CASSSSTRRSDTQYF
TRBJ2-5 NA TRBV4-2 18 TRBD2 TGTGCCAGCAGCCAAGACCCCAGTCATCGCGGGAGGGGGGAGACCCAGTACTTC CASSQDPSHRGRGETQYF
TRBJ2-3 NA TRBV4-1 17 NA TGCGCCAGCAGCCAAGTCCCCGGGACCTCCCAGGCAGATACGCAGTATTTT CASSQVPGTSQADTQYF
TRBJ1-6 NA TRBV9 14 NA TGTGCCAGCAGCGTGGGTCGGGGAAATTCACCCCTCCACTTT CASSVGRGNSPLHF
TRBJ1-2 NA TRBV29-1 15 NA TGCAGCGTTGATCACTCGAGAGAGAATAACTATGGCTACACCTTC CSVDHSRENNYGYTF
TRBJ2-2 NA TRBV10-3 14 NA TGTGCCATCAGTGTTACTGGGGTCACCGGGGAGCTGTTTTTT CAISVTGVTGELFF
TRBJ1-1 NA TRBV28 11 NA TGTGCCAGCACGGTAGGGCTCAGGGCTTTCTTT CASTVGLRAFF
TRBJ2-7 NA TRBV5-1 14 TRBD2 TGCGCCAGCAAGGGACTAGGGGGCTCCTACGAGCAGTACTTC CASKGLGGSYEQYF
TRBJ1-2 NA TRBV20-1 13 NA TGCAGTGCTGCCCATGGGGGATCCGACGGCTACACCTTC CSAAHGGSDGYTF
TRBJ1-2 NA TRBV3-1 15 NA TGTGCCAGCAGCCAGGCAGTGATGATGGATGAGGGCTACACCTTC CASSQAVMMDEGYTF
TRBJ1-1 NA TRBV7-8 17 NA TGTGCCAGCGGCCGGGCGTCGCAGGGGAGAATGAACACTGAAGCTTTCTTT CASGRASQGRMNTEAFF
TRBJ1-1 NA TRBV27 14 NA TGTGCCAGCAGTCCCATAACGAGAAGCACTGAAGCTTTCTTT CASSPITRSTEAFF
TRBJ2-5 NA TRBV10-3 14 NA TGTGCCACCACAGGCCCGGGACTTCAAGAGACCCAGTACTTC CATTGPGLQETQYF
TRBJ1-1 NA TRBV28 13 NA TGTGCCAGCAGTTTACGGGACGGCAGTGAAGCTTTCTTT CASSLRDGSEAFF
TRBJ2-6 NA TRBV20-1 13 NA TGCAGTGCTTTGACCTCTGGGGCCAACGTCCTGACTTTC CSALTSGANVLTF
TRBJ1-5 NA TRBV9 15 NA TGTGCCAGCAGCGTAGAATCAGGGTTTAATCAGCCCCAGCATTTT CASSVESGFNQPQHF
TRBJ1-1 NA TRBV10-3 13 NA TGTGCCATCGGGCAGGGGAGAGACACTGAAGCTTTCTTT CAIGQGRDTEAFF
TRBJ1-1 NA TRBV29-1 13 NA TGCAGCGGGGGACTCAGGGGGAACACTGAAGCTTTCTTT CSGGLRGNTEAFF
TRBJ2-5 NA TRBV7-9 12 NA TGTGCCAGCAGCTTTCCTAAAGAGACCCAGTACTTC CASSFPKETQYF
TRBJ2-5 NA TRBV28 13 NA TGTGCCAGCAGTTTTGCAGGCGGTGAGACCCAGTACTTC CASSFAGGETQYF
TRBJ1-4 NA TRBV29-1 13 NA TGCAGGGAACCGGAACCCCAAGGTGAAAAACTGTTTTTT CREPEPQGEKLFF
TRBJ2-3 NA TRBV6-5 14 NA TGTGCCAGCGGGGTCAGGGACTTCACAGATACGCAGTATTTT CASGVRDFTDTQYF
TRBJ2-3 NA TRBV11-1 14 NA TGTGCCAGCAGCTTAGAGGGGCGGACAGATACGCAGTATTTT CASSLEGRTDTQYF
TRBJ1-1 NA TRBV5-4 15 TRBD1 TGTGCCAGCAGCACAAAGACAGGGAGTAACACTGAAGCTTTCTTT CASSTKTGSNTEAFF
TRBJ2-1 NA TRBV29-1 15 TRBD2 TGCAGCGTTGGGAAGAGCGGGGCCACCTACAATGAGCAGTTCTTC CSVGKSGATYNEQFF
TRBJ2-7 NA TRBV10-2 13 TRBD2 TGCGCCAGCGCCGATAGGGGAGGGCACGAGCAGTACTTC CASADRGGHEQYF
TRBJ2-6 NA TRBV9 14 NA TGTGCCAGCAGCGTAGCGGGAGGGGCCAACGTCCTGACTTTC CASSVAGGANVLTF
TRBJ2-1 few TRBV3-1 15 TRBD2 TGTGCCAGCAGTTCCGGGACTAGCGGGAGTAATGAGCAGTTCTTC CASSSGTSGSNEQFF